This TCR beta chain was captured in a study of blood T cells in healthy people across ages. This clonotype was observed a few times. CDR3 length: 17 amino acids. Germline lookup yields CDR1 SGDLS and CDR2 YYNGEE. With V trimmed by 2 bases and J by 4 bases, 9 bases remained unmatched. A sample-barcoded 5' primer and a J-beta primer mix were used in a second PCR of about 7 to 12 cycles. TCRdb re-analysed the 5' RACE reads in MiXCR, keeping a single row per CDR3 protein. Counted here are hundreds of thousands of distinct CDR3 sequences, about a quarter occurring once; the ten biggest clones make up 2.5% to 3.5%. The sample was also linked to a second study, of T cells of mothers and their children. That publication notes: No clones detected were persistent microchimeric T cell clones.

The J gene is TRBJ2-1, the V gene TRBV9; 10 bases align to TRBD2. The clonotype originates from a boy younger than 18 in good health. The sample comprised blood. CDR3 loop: CASSVRSGGALYNEQFF. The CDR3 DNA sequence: TGTGCCAGCAGCGTCAGAAGCGGGGGGGCACTTTACAATGAGCAGTTCTTC.